A selection of T cell receptor beta chains follows, all from one sample in a study of glioma-infiltrating T cells. TCRdb itself ran the multiplex PCR reads through MiXCR, one entry per CDR3 protein. The table has 170,000 or so distinct CDR3 sequences, around 40% seen once. The sample consisted of glioma tissue, nonneoplastic brain tissue, or PBMCs (not recorded which). Receptors were obtained from a human donor with low-grade glioma or glioblastoma, undergoing nonglioma brain surgery, or in good health (not recorded which). Each CDR3 is given with its conserved first and last residue. A D gene is named only where the DNA matches it firmly. For some rows the clone size is stated as once, few or many, or as a class when expanded; others skip it.

>NA|many|TRBV7-9|TRBJ1-6
TGTGCCAGCAGCATCCATAATTCACCCCTCCACTTT
CASSIHNSPLHF
>NA|many|TRBV7-2|TRBJ2-1
TGTGCCAGCAGCCCCCCCGTCCGGTTGGAGCAGTTCTTC
CASSPPVRLEQFF
>NA|NA|TRBV3-1|TRBJ1-5
TGTGCCAGCAGCCAAGACGGGGTAAAGCCCCAGCATTTT
CASSQDGVKPQHF
>NA|NA|TRBV29-1|TRBJ2-5
TGCAGCGTCCGTGGACAAGGACAAGAGACCAAGTACTTC
CSVRGQGQETKYF
>NA|NA|TRBV12-3/TRBV12-4|TRBJ1-3
TGTGCCAGCAGCCCGAGACGCTTTTCTGGAAACACCATATATTTT
CASSPRRFSGNTIYF
>NA|many|TRBV12-3/TRBV12-4|TRBJ2-1
TGTGCCAGCAGTCCTAGATATGAGCAGTTCTTC
CASSPRYEQFF
>NA|NA|TRBV4-2|TRBJ1-2
TGTGCCAGCAGCCAAGAACTTAATGCACAGGGCTACACCTTC
CASSQELNAQGYTF
>NA|many|TRBV15|TRBJ1-5
TGTGCCACCAGCAGAGATAATACGGATCAGCCCCAGCATTTT
CATSRDNTDQPQHF
>NA|NA|TRBV28|TRBJ2-2
TGTGCCAGCAGTGCATCCGGTACAGTGGGATTTGTGGAGCTGTTTTTT
CASSASGTVGFVELFF
>NA|NA|TRBV3-1|TRBJ2-7
TGTGCCAGCAGCCAACCACCGGGGCAAGGCGAGCAGTACTTC
CASSQPPGQGEQYF
>TRBD1|NA|TRBV5-1|TRBJ2-1
TGCGCCAGCAGCATGGGGGACAGTCACAATGAGCAGTTCTTC
CASSMGDSHNEQFF
>NA|NA|TRBV5-1|TRBJ2-7
TGCGCCAGCAGCTTGGAGGGGTCCCCCTACGAGCAGTACTTC
CASSLEGSPYEQYF
>NA|NA|TRBV4-1|TRBJ2-3
TGCGCCAGCAGCCAAAGCGGGACAGGAAGCACAGATACGCAGTATTTT
CASSQSGTGSTDTQYF
>TRBD1|NA|TRBV6-1|TRBJ1-2
TGTGCCATCAGTGATTTAAGTGGGACAGGTAGGACCTACACCTTC
CAISDLSGTGRTYTF
>NA|NA|TRBV28|TRBJ2-2
TGTGCCAGCAGTTCCCAGGACATGACGAACACCGGGGAGCTGTTTTTT
CASSSQDMTNTGELFF
>TRBD1|NA|TRBV5-1|TRBJ2-7
TGCGCCAGCAGCAAGGACAGGGCGAGCTCCTACGAGCAGTACTTC
CASSKDRASSYEQYF
>NA|many|TRBV12-3/TRBV12-4|TRBJ2-3
TGTGCCAGCAGGGGGGCCTTATTCACAGATACGCAGTATTTT
CASRGALFTDTQYF
>NA|NA|TRBV19|TRBJ1-5
TGTGCCTGGAGTTTCCACCAGGTCGGAGGGCAGCCCCAGCATTTT
CAWSFHQVGGQPQHF
>NA|NA|TRBV29-1|TRBJ2-5
TGCAGCGTTGAGTACGGGGTACAAGAGACCCAGTACTTC
CSVEYGVQETQYF
>TRBD1|many|TRBV6-1|TRBJ2-1
TGTGCCAGCATGCACAGGGGGCAAATCTCTGAGCAGTTCTTC
CASMHRGQISEQFF